This is a list of T cell receptor beta chains from one sample in a study of PD-1 blockade in classical Hodgkin lymphoma. The assay was immunoSEQ multiplex PCR, and TCRdb's table has in-frame clones only and misses some. This sample has fewer than 40,000 clones, with about 89% found just once. Sequencing was performed on CD4+ T cells from blood. These receptors came from a human donor with classical Hodgkin lymphoma. Each CDR3 is given with its conserved first and last residue. Fields, in order: D gene, clone size, V gene, CDR3 length, J gene, CDR3 protein, CDR3 DNA. D genes are given only for firm matches. Some rows mark clone size as missing; the rest say once, few, many or name a class of expanded clone.

d_gene: .; abundance: .; v_gene: TRBV7-2; len: 15; j_gene: TRBJ1-6; CDR3aa: CASSPVRSYNSPLHF; CDR3nt: TGTGCCAGCAGCCCGGTGCGCTCCTATAATTCACCCCTCCACTTT
d_gene: .; abundance: .; v_gene: TRBV2; len: 15; j_gene: TRBJ2-2; CDR3aa: CASSVAGAITGELFF; CDR3nt: TGTGCCAGCAGTGTCGCAGGGGCGATAACCGGGGAGCTGTTTTTT
d_gene: TRBD1; abundance: .; v_gene: TRBV5-1; len: 15; j_gene: TRBJ2-3; CDR3aa: CASSLGTGYTDTQYF; CDR3nt: TGCGCCAGCAGCTTAGGGACAGGGTACACAGATACGCAGTATTTT
d_gene: TRBD2; abundance: .; v_gene: TRBV7-2; len: 17; j_gene: TRBJ2-3; CDR3aa: CASSLRVSGLLTDTQYF; CDR3nt: TGTGCCAGCAGCTTAAGGGTTAGCGGGCTGCTCACAGATACGCAGTATTTT
d_gene: .; abundance: .; v_gene: TRBV19; len: 14; j_gene: TRBJ1-4; CDR3aa: CASSITRFGEKLFF; CDR3nt: TGTGCCAGTAGTATTACGAGGTTTGGGGAAAAACTGTTTTTT
d_gene: .; abundance: few; v_gene: TRBV29-1; len: 16; j_gene: TRBJ2-7; CDR3aa: CSALSSGLVPVTEQYF; CDR3nt: TGCAGCGCGCTAAGTTCAGGGTTAGTGCCGGTTACCGAGCAGTACTTC
d_gene: .; abundance: .; v_gene: TRBV5-1; len: 14; j_gene: TRBJ2-3; CDR3aa: CASSRDTSTDTQYF; CDR3nt: TGCGCCAGCAGTAGGGATACTAGCACAGATACGCAGTATTTT
d_gene: .; abundance: .; v_gene: TRBV21-1; len: 14; j_gene: TRBJ1-2; CDR3aa: CASPGGGEGYGYTF; CDR3nt: TGTGCCAGCCCGGGGGGCGGAGAAGGCTATGGCTACACCTTC
d_gene: TRBD1; abundance: .; v_gene: TRBV18; len: 15; j_gene: TRBJ1-2; CDR3aa: CASSPLGGGDSGYTF; CDR3nt: TGTGCCAGCTCACCACTTGGAGGGGGCGATTCTGGCTACACCTTC
d_gene: .; abundance: .; v_gene: TRBV27; len: 14; j_gene: TRBJ1-2; CDR3aa: CASRPLWSVHGYTF; CDR3nt: TGTGCCAGCCGACCACTATGGAGTGTCCATGGCTACACCTTC
d_gene: TRBD1; abundance: .; v_gene: TRBV19; len: 14; j_gene: TRBJ1-5; CDR3aa: CASSMGQGGQPQHF; CDR3nt: TGTGCCAGTAGTATGGGACAGGGAGGACAGCCCCAGCATTTT
d_gene: TRBD2; abundance: .; v_gene: TRBV4-2; len: 15; j_gene: TRBJ2-7; CDR3aa: CASSRTSGGSYEQYF; CDR3nt: TGTGCCAGCAGCCGCACTAGCGGGGGGTCCTACGAGCAGTACTTC
d_gene: TRBD1; abundance: once; v_gene: TRBV16; len: 17; j_gene: TRBJ1-5; CDR3aa: CASSPTGTARPNQPQHF; CDR3nt: TGTGCCAGCAGCCCAACTGGGACAGCAAGGCCTAATCAGCCCCAGCATTTT
d_gene: TRBD1; abundance: .; v_gene: TRBV6-5; len: 13; j_gene: TRBJ1-2; CDR3aa: CASSRGQDRGYTF; CDR3nt: TGTGCCAGCAGCCGAGGACAGGATCGCGGCTACACCTTC
d_gene: TRBD1; abundance: .; v_gene: TRBV18; len: 16; j_gene: TRBJ1-4; CDR3aa: CASSPGTGAVNEKLFF; CDR3nt: TGTGCCAGCTCACCAGGAACAGGGGCTGTTAATGAAAAACTGTTTTTT
d_gene: .; abundance: .; v_gene: TRBV20-1; len: 11; j_gene: TRBJ1-1; CDR3aa: CSARGVSEAFF; CDR3nt: TGCAGTGCTAGAGGAGTATCTGAAGCTTTCTTT
d_gene: .; abundance: .; v_gene: TRBV2; len: 14; j_gene: TRBJ2-2; CDR3aa: CASSEADILGELFF; CDR3nt: TGTGCCAGCAGTGAAGCGGACATATTGGGGGAGCTGTTTTTT
d_gene: .; abundance: once; v_gene: TRBV28; len: 14; j_gene: TRBJ1-5; CDR3aa: CASSLKRGDQPQHF; CDR3nt: TGTGCCAGCAGTTTGAAAAGGGGTGATCAGCCCCAGCATTTT
d_gene: TRBD1; abundance: .; v_gene: TRBV19; len: 19; j_gene: TRBJ1-2; CDR3aa: CASSLTRPGDSLLRRSYTF; CDR3nt: TGTGCCAGTAGTCTCACCCGCCCAGGGGACAGCCTCCTCCGGAGGAGCTACACCTTC
d_gene: TRBD1; abundance: .; v_gene: TRBV5-6; len: 13; j_gene: TRBJ2-1; CDR3aa: CASSWDRATEQFF; CDR3nt: TGTGCCAGCAGCTGGGACAGGGCCACTGAGCAGTTCTTC
d_gene: .; abundance: .; v_gene: TRBV6-5; len: 13; j_gene: TRBJ1-2; CDR3aa: CASSYVAGGGYTF; CDR3nt: TGTGCCAGCAGTTACGTTGCCGGGGGTGGCTACACCTTC
d_gene: TRBD2; abundance: .; v_gene: TRBV15; len: 14; j_gene: TRBJ2-1; CDR3aa: CATRSGGSYNEQFF; CDR3nt: TGTGCCACCAGAAGCGGGGGTTCCTACAATGAGCAGTTCTTC
d_gene: TRBD2; abundance: .; v_gene: TRBV27; len: 12; j_gene: TRBJ2-1; CDR3aa: CASSSAGGPRFF; CDR3nt: TGTGCCAGCAGTTCCGCGGGAGGCCCCCGGTTCTTC